The 10 T cell receptor beta chains in this list originate from one sample, sequenced in a study of cytomegalovirus exposure and HLA in healthy donors. The PCR was carried out with 60 Vbeta primers and 13 Jbeta primers. The method was immunoSEQ multiplex PCR; TCRdb's version includes in-frame clones alone and lacks a portion of them. The sample includes more than 110,000 clones, roughly 79% of them seen just once. What was sequenced was PBMCs. These receptors were taken from a young man in good health and CMV-seronegative.

The chain recombines TRBV30 with TRBJ1-2; 9 nucleotides match TRBD1. Germline V gene sequence: CDR1 GTSNPN, CDR2 SVGIG (reference sequence). The CDR3 sequence is 13 residues long. V lost 8 bases and J lost 7; bases outside the gene matches: 11. CDR3 residues: CALPGQGEGGYTF. The DNA of the CDR3 is TGTGCCCTTCCGGGACAGGGAGAAGGTGGCTACACCTTC. Full variable domain (rest looked up from reference TRBV30 and TRBJ1-2): SQTIHQWPATLVQPVGSPLSLECTVEGTSNPNLYWYRQAAGRGLQLLFYSVGIGQISSEVPQNLSASRPQDRQFILSSKKLLLSDSGFYLCALPGQGEGGYTFGSGTRLTVV.

The chain recombines TRBV6-1 with TRBJ2-1, with a possible D match to TRBD2 (5 bases). The length of the CDR3 is 15 residues. Trimming removed 4 bases at V and 2 bases at J, with 12 bases between. Germline CDR1 MNHNS, CDR2 SASEGT. The CDR3 is CASSGPRRAYNEQFF. The CDR3 DNA reads TGTGCCAGCAGTGGCCCTAGGCGGGCCTACAATGAGCAGTTCTTC.

V and J are TRBV29-1 and TRBJ2-5; D remains unclear. This CDR3 is built from 12 residues. Germline V gene lookup returns CDR1 SQVTM and CDR2 ANQGSEA. With 0 bases removed from V and 7 bases from J, the gap between germline ends came to 9 bases. CDR3 DNA sequence: TGCAGCGTTGAAGATCTCGAGGTGACCCAGTACTTC. It codes for CSVEDLEVTQYF.

This clone was observed once. This rearrangement joins TRBV19 to TRBJ2-7; 9 bases are shared with TRBD1. The germline gives CDR1 LNHDA, CDR2 SQIVND (reference sequence). The CDR3 extends over 16 amino acids. The junction had 12 bases not matched to a gene; V was cut back by 5 bases and J by 4 bases. DNA for the CDR3: TGTGCCAGTAGTGCCTTAGCCGGGACAGGGCCTTACGAGCAGTACTTC. As protein: CASSALAGTGPYEQYF.

This clone was seen a single time. This rearrangement joins TRBV6-5 to TRBJ1-4; D is perhaps TRBD1 (5 bases). Between the trimmed V and J ends, which lost 0 bases and 7 bases, there was a span of 12 bases. Per the germline V gene, CDR1 is MNHEY and CDR2 is SVGAGI. The CDR3 has 15 amino acids. As DNA, the CDR3 is TGTGCCAGCAGTTACTCGACGGGGGGTAGTGAAAAACTGTTTTTT. This gives the protein CASSYSTGGSEKLFF.

The V and J genes are TRBV9 and TRBJ1-3; 8 bases are shared with TRBD1. The length of the CDR3 is 15 residues. Germline V gives CDR1 SGDLS, CDR2 YYNGEE. The V segment lost 4 bases and the J segment 7 bases; nucleotides outside the gene matches: 10. CDR3 sequence: CASSPGQGKYNTIYF. The DNA of the CDR3 is TGTGCCAGCAGCCCCGGACAGGGAAAATATAACACCATATATTTT.

The chain joins TRBV19 to TRBJ2-2, with 8 bases aligning to TRBD2. This CDR3 has 17 residues. With 7 bases clipped from V and 0 bases from J, the junction kept 10 bases outside the gene matches. Germline CDR1 reads LNHDA; CDR2 reads SQIVND (reference sequence). The CDR3 DNA follows: TGTGCCAGTACCAACGTGGCGGGGGGTCCGAACACCGGGGAGCTGTTTTTT. Protein sequence: CASTNVAGGPNTGELFF.

This rearrangement joins TRBV6-1 to TRBJ1-3; TRBD1 matches 8 bases. The ends lost 5 bases at V and 4 bases at J; junction bases unmatched: 7. The germline V gene encodes CDR1 MNHNS and CDR2 SASEGT. The CDR3 extends over 15 amino acids. CDR3 region: CASSFPTGEGNTIYF. CDR3 nucleotide sequence: TGTGCCAGCAGTTTCCCGACAGGGGAGGGAAACACCATATATTTT.

This clone was picked up one time. CDR3 protein: CASSRDRDYEQYF. CDR3 DNA: TGTGCCAGCAGCCGGGACAGGGACTACGAGCAGTACTTC. V and J are TRBV6-6 and TRBJ2-7, with TRBD1 identical over 9 bases. With 6 bases clipped from V and 3 bases from J, the junction kept 3 bases outside the gene matches. CDR3 length: 13 residues. Looked up from germline, CDR1 is MNHNY and CDR2 is SVGAGI (reference sequence).

This clone has a single count. This chain joins TRBV19 and TRBJ1-2; 10 bases are shared with TRBD1. Germline assignment: CDR1 LNHDA and CDR2 SQIVND (reference sequence). After removal of 5 bases from V and 3 bases from J, the junction contained 3 bases not matched to a gene. The CDR3 runs 14 residues. The CDR3 region has the DNA TGTGCCAGTAGTCCGGGACAGGGGTACTATGGCTACACCTTC. Its protein product is CASSPGQGYYGYTF. Complete variable domain (other parts from reference TRBV19 and TRBJ1-2): DGGITQSPKYLFRKEGQNVTLSCEQNLNHDAMYWYRQDPGQGLRLIYYSQIVNDFQKGDIAEGYSVSREKKESFPLTVTSAQKNPTAFYLCASSPGQGYYGYTFGSGTRLTVV.